This TCR beta chain originates from a study of T cells after yellow fever vaccination (dated by TCRdb to about 2019). Context from the whole study: The SMART-Seq v4 Ultra Low Input RNA kit was used to prepare libraries from fractions with low cell numbers. To track T-cell clones before and after primary and booster YFV17D yellow fever vaccination, bulk TCR alpha and beta repertoires were sequenced longitudinally. Two healthy male donors, one aged 18 to 30 and one aged 30 to 40 years, were included in the cohort. Blood samples were taken at several timepoints before and after primary and secondary immunization, and bulk PBMC replicates and cell subsets were isolated. The investigation overall reported the following: A small fraction of clonotypes appeared in both the CD4 and CD8 compartments, likely as a result of convergent recombination. Computational filtering was needed because FACS-sorted repertoires could contain abundant contaminating clonotypes from the bulk population. Compared with the primary T-cell response, the secondary T-cell response was weaker but faster, peaking on day 5 rather than day 15. Because only a couple of donors were included in the study, the extent to which the findings can be generalized is limited. Most clones expanded after primary vaccination were re-detected after the booster (96% of CD4 and about nine tenths of CD8), suggesting broad memory maintenance.

This clonotype was found many times. No antigen is known for it. No much larger clone exists at a distance of one base, and base qualities are not known. TCR cDNA was synthesized by 5'RACE template switching, which introduced a universal primer site and unique molecular identifiers. Priming of cDNA synthesis was performed from both the TCR alpha and TCR beta constant segments. Library amplification involved two PCR steps, and the second step added sample barcodes and sequencing adapters. Sequencing of libraries was done on Illumina HiSeq 2500 (2x100 bp) or NovaSeq (2x150 bp). The paper's processing steps were these. MIGEC handled demultiplexing of reads and collapsing into UMI consensus sequences, while MiXCR performed V(D)J alignment. Vaccine-responding clonotypes were identified with edgeR using replicate PBMC samples, with FDR below 0.01 and a log2 fold change above 5 up to day 15 being required. CD4 or CD8 identity was assigned to each bulk clonotype according to whether the clonotype was present at higher abundance in the sequenced CD4 repertoire or the sequenced CD8 repertoire. In TCRdb, the public reads were trimmed at Q25 with fastp and aligned with MiXCR, with productive beta chains retained. Every distinct CDR3 protein forms one entry, paired with its most common genes and DNA. The V and J calls reflect TCRdb's pipeline rather than the authors' work. The sample records 25,000 to 35,000 distinct CDR3 sequences, 4.4% of which are singletons. Together, the top ten hold 45% to 50% of the sample.

Reading from cysteine to phenylalanine, the CDR3 counts 13 amino acids. The CDR3 DNA has 39 bases and is translated from base 1. A distance of 8 bases separates the germline ends of V and J, which lose 0 bases and 2 bases respectively. CDR1 and CDR2, per the germline V gene (reference sequence), are DFQATT and SNEGSKA. The sample's treatment or condition label, in plain terms: live attenuated yellow fever vaccine strain. A standard Ficoll-Paque protocol was used to isolate PBMCs from peripheral blood. Dynabeads CD4 and CD8 positive selection kits were used to isolate the CD4 and CD8 T-cell fractions. TriZol was used to extract RNA from bulk PBMCs, CD4 and CD8 fractions, and dextramer-positive and dextramer-negative fractions.

The starting material was CD8+ T cells sorted from PBMCs, obtained 5 days after the yellow fever booster vaccination. This clonotype originated in a man aged 30 to 45 who received the YFV17D yellow fever vaccine. The chain joins TRBV20-1 to TRBJ2-7, with the D gene not clear enough to name. The CDR3 region has the sequence CSAREARAYEQYF. The nucleotide sequence reads TGCAGTGCTAGAGAAGCCCGGGCCTACGAGCAGTACTTC.